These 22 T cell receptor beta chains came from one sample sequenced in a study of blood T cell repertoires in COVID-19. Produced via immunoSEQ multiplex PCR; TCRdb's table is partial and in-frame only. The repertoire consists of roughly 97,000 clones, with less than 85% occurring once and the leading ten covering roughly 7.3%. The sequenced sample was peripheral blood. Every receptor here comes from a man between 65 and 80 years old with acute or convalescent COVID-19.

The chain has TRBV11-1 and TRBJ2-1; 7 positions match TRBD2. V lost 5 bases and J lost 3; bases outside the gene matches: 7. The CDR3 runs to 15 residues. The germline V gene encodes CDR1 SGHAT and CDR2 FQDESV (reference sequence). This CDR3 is CASSQRASGYNEQFF. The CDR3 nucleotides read TGTGCCAGCAGCCAACGGGCTAGCGGCTACAATGAGCAGTTCTTC.

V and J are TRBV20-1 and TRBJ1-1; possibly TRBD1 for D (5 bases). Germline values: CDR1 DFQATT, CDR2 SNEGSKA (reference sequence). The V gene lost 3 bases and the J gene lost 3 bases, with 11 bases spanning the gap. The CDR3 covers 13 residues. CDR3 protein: CSASVTGDTEAFF. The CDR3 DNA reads TGCAGTGCTAGTGTTACGGGGGACACTGAAGCTTTCTTT.

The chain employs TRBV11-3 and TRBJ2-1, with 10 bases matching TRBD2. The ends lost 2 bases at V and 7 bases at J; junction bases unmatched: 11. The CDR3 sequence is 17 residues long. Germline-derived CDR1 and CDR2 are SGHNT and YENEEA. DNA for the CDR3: TGTGCCAGCAGCTTAACCCTTTTAGCGGGAGGAGAAAATGAGCAGTTCTTC. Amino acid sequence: CASSLTLLAGGENEQFF.

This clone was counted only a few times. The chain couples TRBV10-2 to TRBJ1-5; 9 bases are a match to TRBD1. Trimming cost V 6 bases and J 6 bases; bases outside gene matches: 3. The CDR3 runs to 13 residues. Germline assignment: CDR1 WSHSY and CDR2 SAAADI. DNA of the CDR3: TGCGCCAGCAGGGAGGGACAGGGTCAGCCCCAGCATTTT. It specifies CASREGQGQPQHF.

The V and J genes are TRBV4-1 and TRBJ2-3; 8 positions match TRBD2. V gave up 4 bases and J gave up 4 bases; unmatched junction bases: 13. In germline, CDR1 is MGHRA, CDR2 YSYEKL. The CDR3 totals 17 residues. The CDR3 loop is CASSPRVAGRSADTQYF. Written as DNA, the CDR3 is TGCGCCAGCAGCCCCCGAGTAGCGGGGAGGAGCGCAGATACGCAGTATTTT.

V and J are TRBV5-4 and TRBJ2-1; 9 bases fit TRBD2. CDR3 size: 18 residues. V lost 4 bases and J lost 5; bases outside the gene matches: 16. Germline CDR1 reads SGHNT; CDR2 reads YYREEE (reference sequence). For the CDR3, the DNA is TGTGCCAGCAGCCCCATTGGAGGTAGCGGGGGCCCTCACAATGAGCAGTTCTTC. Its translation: CASSPIGGSGGPHNEQFF.

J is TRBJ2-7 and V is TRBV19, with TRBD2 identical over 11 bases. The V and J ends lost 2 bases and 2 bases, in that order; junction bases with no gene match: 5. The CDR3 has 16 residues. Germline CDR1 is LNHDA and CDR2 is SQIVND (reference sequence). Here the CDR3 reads CASSISGTSGTYEQYF. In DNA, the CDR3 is TGTGCCAGTAGTATATCTGGGACTAGCGGTACCTACGAGCAGTACTTC.

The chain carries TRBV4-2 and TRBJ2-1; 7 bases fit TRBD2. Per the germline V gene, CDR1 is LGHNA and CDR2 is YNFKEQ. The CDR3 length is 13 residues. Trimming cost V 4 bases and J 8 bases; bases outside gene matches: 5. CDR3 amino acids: CASSRGSGDEQFF. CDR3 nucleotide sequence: TGTGCCAGCAGCCGCGGGAGTGGCGATGAGCAGTTCTTC.

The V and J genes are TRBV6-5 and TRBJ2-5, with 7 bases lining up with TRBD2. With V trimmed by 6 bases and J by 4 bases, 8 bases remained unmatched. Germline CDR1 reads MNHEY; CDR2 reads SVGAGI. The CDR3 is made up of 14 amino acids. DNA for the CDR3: TGTGCCAGCAGCCCGGCCTGGGGGGGAGAGACCCAGTACTTC. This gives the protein CASSPAWGGETQYF.

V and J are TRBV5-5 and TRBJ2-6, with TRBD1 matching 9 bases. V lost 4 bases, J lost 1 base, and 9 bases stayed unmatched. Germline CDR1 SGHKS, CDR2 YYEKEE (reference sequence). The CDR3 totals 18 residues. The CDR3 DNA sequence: TGTGCCAGCAGCACATTACAGGGGGCGTCGTCTGGGGCCAACGTCCTGACTTTC. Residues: CASSTLQGASSGANVLTF.

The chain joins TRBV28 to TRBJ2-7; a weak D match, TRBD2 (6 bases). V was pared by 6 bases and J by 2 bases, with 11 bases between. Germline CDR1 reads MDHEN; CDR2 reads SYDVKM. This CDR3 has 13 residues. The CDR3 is CASRTPGAYEQYF. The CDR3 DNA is TGTGCCAGCAGGACGCCGGGGGCCTACGAGCAGTACTTC.

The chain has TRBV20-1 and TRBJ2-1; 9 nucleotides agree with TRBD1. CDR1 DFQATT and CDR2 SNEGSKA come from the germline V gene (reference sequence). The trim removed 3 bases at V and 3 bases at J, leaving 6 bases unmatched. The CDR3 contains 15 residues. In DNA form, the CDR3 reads TGCAGTGCTAGTGGGGGACAGGGACACTACAATGAGCAGTTCTTC. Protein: CSASGGQGHYNEQFF.

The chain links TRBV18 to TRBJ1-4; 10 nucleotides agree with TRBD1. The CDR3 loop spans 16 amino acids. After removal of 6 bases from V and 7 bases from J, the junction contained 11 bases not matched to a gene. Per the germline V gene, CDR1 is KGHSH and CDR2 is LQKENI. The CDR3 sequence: CASSHLTGQGSEKLFF. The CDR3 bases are TGTGCCAGCTCCCACCTCACGGGACAGGGGTCTGAAAAACTGTTTTTT.

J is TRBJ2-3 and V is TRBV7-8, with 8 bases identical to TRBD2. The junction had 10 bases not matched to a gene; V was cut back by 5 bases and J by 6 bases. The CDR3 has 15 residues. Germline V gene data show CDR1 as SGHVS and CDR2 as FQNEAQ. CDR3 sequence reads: CASSLSGAFYDTQYF. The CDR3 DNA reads TGTGCCAGCAGCCTTAGCGGGGCCTTCTACGATACGCAGTATTTT.

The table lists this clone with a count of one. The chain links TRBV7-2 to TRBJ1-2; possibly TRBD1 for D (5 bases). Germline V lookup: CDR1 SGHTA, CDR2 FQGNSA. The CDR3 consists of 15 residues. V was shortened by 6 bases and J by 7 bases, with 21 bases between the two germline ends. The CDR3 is CASSLRRVGTSGYTF. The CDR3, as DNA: TGTGCCAGCAGTTTACGCAGGGTCGGAACTTCTGGCTACACCTTC.

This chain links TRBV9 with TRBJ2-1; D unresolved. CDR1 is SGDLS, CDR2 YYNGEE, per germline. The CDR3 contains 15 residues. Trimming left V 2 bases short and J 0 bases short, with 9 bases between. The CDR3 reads CASSVGPSSYNEQFF. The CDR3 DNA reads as TGTGCCAGCAGCGTGGGCCCAAGCTCCTACAATGAGCAGTTCTTC.

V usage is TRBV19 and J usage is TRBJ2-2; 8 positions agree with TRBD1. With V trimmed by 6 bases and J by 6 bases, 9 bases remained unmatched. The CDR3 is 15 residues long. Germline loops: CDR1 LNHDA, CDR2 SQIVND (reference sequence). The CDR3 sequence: CASRYGTGRPGELFF. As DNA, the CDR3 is TGTGCCAGTAGATACGGGACAGGACGACCCGGGGAGCTGTTTTTT.

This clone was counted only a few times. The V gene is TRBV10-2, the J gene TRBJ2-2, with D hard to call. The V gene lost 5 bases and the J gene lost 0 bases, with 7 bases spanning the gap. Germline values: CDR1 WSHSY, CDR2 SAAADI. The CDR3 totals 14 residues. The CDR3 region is CASSNNANTGELFF. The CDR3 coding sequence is TGCGCCAGCAGTAACAATGCGAACACCGGGGAGCTGTTTTTT.

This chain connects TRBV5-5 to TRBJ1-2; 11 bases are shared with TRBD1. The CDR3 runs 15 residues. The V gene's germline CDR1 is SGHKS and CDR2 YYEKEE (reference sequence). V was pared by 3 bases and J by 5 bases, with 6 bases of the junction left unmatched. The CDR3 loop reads CASSSGTGGLYGYTF. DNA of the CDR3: TGTGCCAGCAGCTCAGGGACAGGGGGATTATATGGCTACACCTTC.

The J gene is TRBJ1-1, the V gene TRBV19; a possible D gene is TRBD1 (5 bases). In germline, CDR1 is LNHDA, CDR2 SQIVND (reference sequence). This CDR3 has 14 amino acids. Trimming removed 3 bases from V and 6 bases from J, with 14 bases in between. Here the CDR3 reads CASSINRGVPEAFF. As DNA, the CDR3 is TGTGCCAGTAGTATTAATAGGGGTGTTCCTGAAGCTTTCTTT.

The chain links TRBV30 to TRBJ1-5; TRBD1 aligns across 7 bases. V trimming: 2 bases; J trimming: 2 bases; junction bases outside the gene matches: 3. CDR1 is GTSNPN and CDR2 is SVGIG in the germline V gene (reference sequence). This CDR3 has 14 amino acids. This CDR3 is CAWSQGVGNQPQHF. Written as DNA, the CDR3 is TGTGCCTGGAGTCAGGGGGTAGGCAATCAGCCCCAGCATTTT.

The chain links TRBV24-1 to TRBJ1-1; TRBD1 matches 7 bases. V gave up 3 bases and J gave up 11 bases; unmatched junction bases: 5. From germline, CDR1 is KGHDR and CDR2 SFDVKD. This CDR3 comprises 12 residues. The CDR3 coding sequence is TGTGCCACCAGTGATGGGACAGTCGGGGCTTTCTTT. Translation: CATSDGTVGAFF.